This T cell receptor (beta chain) was observed in a study of stem cell transplantation in POMP-related autoinflammatory disease (dated by TCRdb to the early 2020s). About the study as a whole: The study hypothesized that defective thymoproteasomes impair MHC class I-dependent CD8+ T-cell differentiation and positive selection, skewing the TRB repertoire. Before transplant, patients showed CD4+ naive T-cell skewing, low CD8+ T-cell proportions, and reduced T-cell cytokine secretion. To find out how POMP deficiency affects T-cell receptor beta repertoire diversity and CDR3 characteristics, high-throughput TRB sequencing was used.

A note on this clone: Its antigen target is currently unknown. Base qualities are missing; no much larger clone stands one base away.

The time point label on this specimen signifies: before hematopoietic stem cell transplant. PRAID was marked by prominent immunodeficiency together with autoinflammation. T-cell subsets (conventional T cells, CD8+ T cells, regulatory T cells, T follicular helper cells) were sorted before TRB sequencing. Including cysteine and phenylalanine, the CDR3 has 19 amino acids. CDR3 DNA only is kept here, 57 bases in frame from base 1. V is cut back by 1 base and J by 2 bases, with 14 bases in the junction unmatched. CDR1 SGHVS and CDR2 FNYEAQ were looked up in the germline V gene. Library generation was performed with the immunoSEQ multiplex PCR assay. In the paper's pipeline: Shannon entropy, which accounts for clonal size distribution, was used to quantify repertoire diversity. The Gini-Simpson index (Simpson_1-D) was used to measure inequality in clonotype distribution. In its TCRdb copy, this immuneACCESS table keeps in-frame sequences only and misses some clones. Where compared with another copy, unresolved V genes explain less than half of these, and the others have no known cause. V, J and clone size reflect that table, while D and trimming were determined from the DNA. This sample is represented by 33,000 or so clones; 70% to 90% of them were singletons. Over 0.65% of the sample belongs to the ten largest clones.

Broad study findings and their caveats: Across all analyzed T-cell subsets, PRAID patients showed a trend toward higher clonality and lower TRB diversity. The number of unique TRB V-J gene pairings was restricted in PRAID patients. The trend toward lower diversity and increased clonality in PRAID patients was statistically significant only for regulatory T cells.

This sample comprised CD4+ T cells from PBMCs, obtained before stem cell transplantation. The sequence came from a human donor with POMP-related autoinflammation and immune dysregulation (PRAID). Rearrangement joined TRBV7-6 to TRBJ1-3, and TRBD1 aligns with 7 junction nucleotides. DNA sequence: TGTGCCAGCAGCTTAGACCCTGGTTTCAGGGGGAGGACTGGAAACACCATATATTTT. Its coded protein is CASSLDPGFRGRTGNTIYF.